This T cell receptor (beta chain) was sequenced in a study of blood T cell repertoires in COVID-19. The method was immunoSEQ multiplex PCR; TCRdb's version includes in-frame clones alone and lacks a portion of them. The sample holds 180,000 or so clones, over 65% seen once. This clone was counted a single time. The sequence came from a person in their 70s with COVID-19, enrolled during active disease. Input material: peripheral blood.

This CDR3 reads CASSVGAGDGYTF. CDR3 DNA sequence: TGTGCCAGCAGCGTAGGGGCAGGCGATGGCTACACCTTC. J is TRBJ1-2 and V is TRBV9; D gene unclear. V dropped 0 bases and J dropped 6 bases, with 9 bases sitting between them. The CDR3 is 13 amino acids. Germline V CDR1 and CDR2: SGDLS, YYNGEE.